This T cell receptor beta chain was captured in a study of breast tumors, draining lymph nodes, adjacent tissues. One entry per CDR3 protein results from TCRdb running MiXCR on the multiplex PCR reads. Of nearly 200,000 distinct CDR3 sequences detected, approximately 31% appear once; the ten largest clones hold roughly 4.3%. Regarding this clonotype: What it recognizes is unknown.

Overall study results and limits: The data were judged consistent with most tumor T cells coming from lymph node and expanding in tumor. Tumors had less TCR diversity than lymph nodes, more than nontumor tissue.

The lymph nodes were axillary draining lymph nodes from breast cancer patients. CDR3 size: 15 residues. Germline loops: CDR1 LNHNV, CDR2 YYDKDF (reference sequence). V gave up 0 bases and J gave up 2 bases; unmatched junction bases: 2. The rearrangement joins TRBV15 to TRBJ2-3; 7 bases are a match to TRBD2. The sequenced sample was axillary lymph node tissue. The sequence came from a female donor with breast cancer. Some clones in this sample may be carry-over from other donors' samples. CDR3 loop: CATSRDGLVTDTQYF. The CDR3 region has the DNA TGTGCCACCAGCAGAGATGGACTAGTCACAGATACGCAGTATTTT.